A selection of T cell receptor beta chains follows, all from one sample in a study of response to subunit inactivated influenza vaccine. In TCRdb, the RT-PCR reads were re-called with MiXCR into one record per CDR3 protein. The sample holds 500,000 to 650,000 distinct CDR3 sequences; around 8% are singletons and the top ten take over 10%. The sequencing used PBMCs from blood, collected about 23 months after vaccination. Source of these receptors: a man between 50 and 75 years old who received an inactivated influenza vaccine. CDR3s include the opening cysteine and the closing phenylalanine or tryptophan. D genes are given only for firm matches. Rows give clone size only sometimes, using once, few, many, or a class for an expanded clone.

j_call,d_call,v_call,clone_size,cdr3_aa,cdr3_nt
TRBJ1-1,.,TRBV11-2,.,CASSPMMGGTEAFF,TGTGCCAGCAGCCCTATGATGGGGGGCACTGAAGCTTTCTTT
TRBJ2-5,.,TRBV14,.,CASSQGRGAGQETQYF,TGTGCCAGCAGCCAAGGGCGCGGTGCAGGGCAAGAGACCCAGTACTTC
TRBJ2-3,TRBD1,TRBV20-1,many,CNPLRAGGSTDTQYF,TGCAACCCTCTTAGAGCAGGGGGAAGCACAGATACGCAGTATTTT
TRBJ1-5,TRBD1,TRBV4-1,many,CASSQDWSGTGGFGNQPQHF,TGCGCCAGCAGCCAAGATTGGAGCGGGACAGGGGGCTTTGGCAATCAGCCCCAGCATTTT
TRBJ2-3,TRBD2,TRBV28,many,CASSLKLFGGGRTDTQYF,TGTGCCAGCAGTTTAAAGCTTTTCGGCGGGGGACGCACAGATACGCAGTATTTT
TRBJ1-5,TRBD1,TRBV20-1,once,CSAERRDRGFDQPQHF,TGCAGTGCTGAACGCCGGGACAGGGGTTTCGATCAGCCCCAGCATTTT
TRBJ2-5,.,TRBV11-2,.,CASSSWSSDGQETQYF,TGTGCCAGCAGCTCCTGGAGTAGCGACGGACAAGAGACCCAGTACTTC
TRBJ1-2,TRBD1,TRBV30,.,CAWSPPWTGGPSNYGYTF,TGTGCCTGGAGTCCCCCTTGGACAGGGGGCCCCTCAAACTATGGCTACACCTTC
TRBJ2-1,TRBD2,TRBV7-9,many,CASSLASGVNEQFF,TGTGCCAGCAGCTTAGCTAGCGGGGTCAATGAGCAGTTCTTC
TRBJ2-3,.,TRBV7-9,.,CASSWLSTDTQYF,TGTGCCAGCAGCTGGTTGAGCACAGATACGCAGTATTTT
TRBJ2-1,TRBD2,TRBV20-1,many,CSARIGTSSYNEQFF,TGCAGTGCCAGAATCGGGACTAGCTCCTACAATGAGCAGTTCTTC
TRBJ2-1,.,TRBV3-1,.,CASSQEGTGSLQFF,TGTGCCAGCAGCCAAGAGGGTACAGGGTCATTGCAGTTCTTC
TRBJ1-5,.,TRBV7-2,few,CASSFPLGPQHF,TGTGCCAGCAGCTTCCCGTTAGGTCCCCAGCATTTT
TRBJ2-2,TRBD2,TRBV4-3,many,CASSHSGLAGGTGELFF,TGCGCCAGCAGCCATTCGGGACTAGCGGGAGGGACCGGGGAGCTGTTTTTT
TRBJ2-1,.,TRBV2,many,CASSGSSYNEQFF,TGTGCCAGCAGTGGCAGCTCCTACAATGAGCAGTTCTTC
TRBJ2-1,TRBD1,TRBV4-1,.,CASSRGTGLGEQFF,TGCGCCAGCAGCCGAGGGACAGGGCTGGGTGAGCAGTTCTTC
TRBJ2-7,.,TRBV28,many,CASSRGHGYEQYF,TGTGCCAGCAGTCGGGGACATGGCTACGAGCAGTACTTC
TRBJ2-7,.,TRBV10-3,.,CAISSGPRSSYEQYF,TGTGCCATCAGTAGTGGCCCCAGGAGCTCCTACGAGCAGTACTTC